The 19 T cell receptor beta chains reported below all come from one sample, sequenced in a study of control samples from healthy donors and cancer patients. Repertoires were generated with immunoSEQ multiplex PCR, while TCRdb's copy carries only in-frame clones and drops some. Of 53,000 or so clones detected, about nine tenths appear once; the ten largest clones hold around 15%. Material for sequencing was PBMCs. All receptors derive from a man aged 60 to 75 with head and neck cancer.

This clone showed up just once. V gene TRBV5-4 combines with J gene TRBJ2-3, with D unresolved. CDR1 SGHNT and CDR2 YYREEE come from the germline V gene (reference sequence). The V gene lost 0 bases and the J gene lost 6 bases, with 14 bases spanning the gap. The CDR3 totals 15 residues. The CDR3 loop is CASSLAGPQRDTQYF. The CDR3 bases are TGTGCCAGCAGCTTGGCCGGACCGCAACGGGATACGCAGTATTTT.

This chain links TRBV19 with TRBJ2-3, with a tentative D call TRBD1 (7 bases). Trimming removed 5 bases from V and 4 bases from J, with 19 bases in between. The CDR3 loop spans 16 amino acids. The germline V gene has CDR1 LNHDA and CDR2 SQIVND (reference sequence). This chain's CDR3 is CASSPQGGNLADTQYF. The CDR3 nucleotides are TGTGCCAGTAGTCCCCAGGGGGGAAATCTTGCAGATACGCAGTATTTT.

The rearrangement links TRBV5-1 to TRBJ1-1; 7 bases fit TRBD1. CDR3 length: 15 residues. Per germline, CDR1 SGHRS and CDR2 YFSETQ. Germline trimming cut 3 bases from V and 5 bases from J; bases unmatched to any gene: 10. Written as DNA, the CDR3 is TGCGCCAGCAGCTGGCTACAGGGGACTAGAACTGAAGCTTTCTTT. Translating gives CASSWLQGTRTEAFF.

The chain links TRBV9 to TRBJ2-3; D unclear. The CDR3 spans 15 residues. Germline V gives CDR1 SGDLS, CDR2 YYNGEE. Trimming pared 0 bases from V and 5 bases from J, leaving 13 bases between. As DNA, the CDR3 is TGTGCCAGCAGCGTAGTAGGCCGCCAGCGAGATACGCAGTATTTT. Amino acids: CASSVVGRQRDTQYF. Combining the CDR3 with reference TRBV9 and TRBJ2-3 gives the whole variable domain DSGVTQTPKHLITATGQRVTLRCSPRSGDLSVYWYQQSLDQGLQFLIQYYNGEERAKGNILERFSAQQFPDLHSELNLSSLELGDSALYFCASSVVGRQRDTQYFGPGTRLTVL.

This clone was seen a few times. The gene calls are TRBV9 and TRBJ2-6; no clear D. The CDR3 sequence is 18 residues long. V dropped 0 bases and J dropped 0 bases, with 13 bases sitting between them. Germline V gives CDR1 SGDLS, CDR2 YYNGEE. CDR3 bases: TGTGCCAGCAGCGTAGCGTTCTCAGGAGACTCTGGGGCCAACGTCCTGACTTTC. As protein: CASSVAFSGDSGANVLTF.

The chain employs TRBV12-3 or TRBV12-4 and TRBJ2-1, with a weak D call TRBD1 (5 bases). The CDR3 loop spans 13 amino acids. V lost 0 bases, J lost 5 bases, and 5 bases lay in between. The CDR3: CASSLAGDNEQFF. CDR3 nucleotides: TGTGCCAGCAGTTTAGCAGGGGACAATGAGCAGTTCTTC.

The chain couples TRBV19 to TRBJ2-1; no clear D gene. The germline gives CDR1 LNHDA, CDR2 SQIVND (reference sequence). The V end was cut by 5 bases, the J end by 0 bases, with 14 bases between. CDR3 length: 16 residues. Written as DNA, the CDR3 is TGTGCCAGTAGTGTTAGACCGCGGAGCTCCTACAATGAGCAGTTCTTC. This codes for CASSVRPRSSYNEQFF.

The chain has TRBV7-8 and TRBJ1-2; 10 nucleotides align to TRBD1. Germline loops: CDR1 SGHVS, CDR2 FQNEAQ. The CDR3 spans 15 residues. The trim removed 5 bases at V and 6 bases at J, leaving 9 bases unmatched. CDR3 residues: CASSPGTGALDGYTF. The CDR3 coding sequence is TGTGCCAGCAGCCCAGGGACAGGGGCGTTGGATGGCTACACCTTC.

The chain combines TRBV7-5 with TRBJ2-5; whether TRBD2, the table's D call, matches the DNA was not checked. TRBV7-5 is designated a pseudogene. This CDR3 comprises 14 residues. CDR3 region: CVRSLGYHQETQYF. The CDR3 nucleotides are TGTGTCAGAAGCTTAGGCTACCATCAAGAGACCCAGTACTTC.

The chain joins TRBV10-2 to TRBJ2-2, with 10 bases that match TRBD2. V shed 2 bases, J shed 6 bases, and the junction held 6 bases outside the gene matches. Germline V CDR1 and CDR2: WSHSY, SAAADI. The CDR3 is made up of 16 amino acids. The CDR3 DNA reads TGCGCCAGCAGTGAGAGCGGGGGGGCCGAAGCCGGGGAGCTGTTTTTT. Translating gives CASSESGGAEAGELFF.

The rearrangement joins TRBV6-5 to TRBJ2-7; tentatively, D is TRBD2 (6 bases). The germline V gene encodes CDR1 MNHEY and CDR2 SVGAGI. V shed 6 bases and J shed 2 bases, with 17 bases lying between them. This CDR3 is 15 amino acids long. The CDR3 DNA follows: TGTGCCAGCAGCCGATTCCGGGACTCCACCTACGAGCAGTACTTC. Residues: CASSRFRDSTYEQYF.

V usage is TRBV7-6 and J usage is TRBJ1-2, with 8 bases aligning to TRBD1. Germline trimming cut 1 base from V and 8 bases from J; bases unmatched to any gene: 12. The CDR3 sequence is 16 residues long. The germline CDR1 and CDR2 sequences are SGHVS and FNYEAQ. The CDR3 sequence: CASSLGRQQGGYGYTF. CDR3 DNA sequence: TGTGCCAGCAGCTTAGGAAGGCAACAGGGGGGGTACGGCTACACCTTC.

The rearrangement uses TRBV5-5 and TRBJ2-3; 15 nucleotides agree with TRBD2. Germline trimming cut 10 bases from V and 10 bases from J; bases unmatched to any gene: 4. Germline V lookup: CDR1 SGHKS, CDR2 YYEKEE (reference sequence). CDR3 size: 12 residues. Written as DNA, the CDR3 is TGTGCCGGTGGACTAGCGGGAGGGGCGCAGTATTTT. As protein: CAGGLAGGAQYF. Full variable domain (missing parts from reference TRBV5-5 and TRBJ2-3): DAGVTQSPTHLIKTRGQQVTLRCSPISGHKSVSWYQQVLGQGPQFIFQYYEKEERGRGNFPDRFSARQFPNYSSELNVNALLLGDSALYLCAGGLAGGAQYFGPGTRLTVL.

The rearrangement joins TRBV10-3 to TRBJ2-1; 9 nucleotides agree with TRBD1. CDR3 length: 15 residues. The V gene end was trimmed by 6 bases and the J gene end by 5 bases; junction bases not matched to a gene: 8. CDR1 and CDR2 (germline): ENHRY, SYGVKD. The DNA of the CDR3 is TGTGCCATCAGACCTGGACAGGGGACTCACAATGAGCAGTTCTTC. Its protein is CAIRPGQGTHNEQFF.

V usage is TRBV7-2 and J usage is TRBJ1-3, with TRBD1 identical over 7 bases. Trimming at V came to 4 bases and at J to 0 bases, leaving 6 bases not matched to a gene. CDR3 length: 16 residues. Germline lookup yields CDR1 SGHTA and CDR2 FQGNSA. The CDR3 spells CASSSGGASSGNTIYF. CDR3 sequence (DNA): TGTGCCAGCAGCTCAGGGGGGGCGAGCTCTGGAAACACCATATATTTT.

This rearrangement joins TRBV6-1 to TRBJ1-4, with D perhaps matching TRBD1 (6 bases). Germline loops: CDR1 MNHNS, CDR2 SASEGT. The CDR3 runs to 15 residues. V dropped 4 bases and J dropped 6 bases, with 15 bases sitting between them. CDR3: CASSGDIPRDEKLFF. The CDR3 DNA sequence: TGTGCCAGCAGTGGGGACATCCCTCGGGATGAAAAACTGTTTTTT.

The CDR3 sequence is CASSGGLAGGRETQYF. For the CDR3, the DNA is TGTGCCAGCTCGGGAGGACTAGCGGGAGGAAGAGAGACCCAGTACTTC. The J gene is TRBJ2-5, the V gene TRBV18, with 14 positions matching TRBD2. V lost 6 bases to trimming and J lost 4 bases; unmatched junction nucleotides: 7. CDR1 is KGHSH and CDR2 is LQKENI in the germline V gene. The CDR3 totals 16 residues.

CDR3 sequence: CASSVRWEGNEQFF. CDR3 DNA sequence: TGTGCCAGCAGCGTACGGTGGGAGGGGAATGAGCAGTTCTTC. This chain connects TRBV9 to TRBJ2-1; 7 nucleotides align to TRBD2. V trimming: 1 base; J trimming: 7 bases; junction bases outside the gene matches: 5. Germline V gene data show CDR1 as SGDLS and CDR2 as YYNGEE. The CDR3 covers 14 residues. The whole variable domain, remainder taken from reference TRBV9 and TRBJ2-1, is DSGVTQTPKHLITATGQRVTLRCSPRSGDLSVYWYQQSLDQGLQFLIQYYNGEERAKGNILERFSAQQFPDLHSELNLSSLELGDSALYFCASSVRWEGNEQFFGPGTRLTVL.

This chain connects TRBV4-3 to TRBJ1-2; D is ambiguous. The CDR3 contains 13 residues. The V end lost 6 bases, the J end lost 8 bases, and 16 bases lay between the germline ends. Germline CDR1 and CDR2: LGHNA and YSLEER. The CDR3 sequence is CASSRDGIGGYTF. CDR3 bases: TGCGCCAGCAGTCGAGATGGGATCGGCGGCTACACCTTC.